A single sample is the source of the 6 T cell receptor beta chains below, sequenced in a study of blood T cell repertoires in COVID-19. The table came from immunoSEQ multiplex PCR; TCRdb's copy has only in-frame clones and leaves some out. The sample lists about 44,000 clones, roughly nine tenths seen once, with 15% in the top ten. The sequencing sample was made of peripheral blood. Receptors originate from a man in his 70s with active COVID-19.

This chain uses TRBV14 with TRBJ1-4; TRBD1 is a possible D gene (5 bases). Deletions cut 4 bases from V and 1 base from J, with 16 bases between. This CDR3 is 17 amino acids long. The germline CDR1 and CDR2 sequences are SGHDN and FVKESK. The CDR3 coding sequence is TGTGCCAGCAGCCGCCTCGGGGGTTTTGGAACTAATGAAAAACTGTTTTTT. It codes for CASSRLGGFGTNEKLFF.

V and J are TRBV6-2 or TRBV6-3 and TRBJ1-5; TRBD1 is a possible D gene (5 bases). CDR3 length: 15 residues. The V end was cut by 6 bases, the J end by 2 bases, with 14 bases between. Per the germline V gene, CDR1 is MNHEY and CDR2 is SVGEGT. For the CDR3, the DNA is TGTGCCAGCAGCAGAGACAGTGGAGGCAATCAGCCCCAGCATTTT. Encoded protein: CASSRDSGGNQPQHF.

The chain employs TRBV4-1 and TRBJ1-5, with 8 bases lining up with TRBD1. Germline CDR1 is MGHRA and CDR2 is YSYEKL. Trimming removed 4 bases from V and 6 bases from J; junction bases left unmatched: 11. The CDR3 has 16 residues. The CDR3 loop reads CASSPEWRQGSQPQHF. As DNA, the CDR3 is TGCGCCAGCAGCCCCGAATGGAGACAGGGGAGTCAGCCCCAGCATTTT.

The genes are TRBV28 and TRBJ1-2, with a weak D call TRBD1 (5 bases). The CDR3 totals 15 residues. V was pared by 2 bases and J by 4 bases, with 14 bases between. Germline V lookup: CDR1 MDHEN, CDR2 SYDVKM. The chain's CDR3 is CASSLNFGASYGYTF. In nucleotides, the CDR3 is TGTGCCAGCAGTTTAAATTTTGGGGCGAGCTATGGCTACACCTTC.

The chain carries TRBV15 and TRBJ2-7, with D possibly matching TRBD1 (5 bases). Germline V gene lookup returns CDR1 LNHNV and CDR2 YYDKDF (reference sequence). V lost 0 bases and J 3 bases, leaving 9 bases between the germline ends. The CDR3 consists of 14 residues. In nucleotides, the CDR3 is TGTGCCACCAGCAGAGACCGGACAAGCTACGAGCAGTACTTC. Protein: CATSRDRTSYEQYF.

The J gene is TRBJ2-1, the V gene TRBV9; TRBD2 aligns across 10 bases. There are 15 residues in the CDR3. The ends lost 4 bases at V and 4 bases at J; junction bases unmatched: 5. Germline V lookup: CDR1 SGDLS, CDR2 YYNGEE. The DNA of the CDR3 is TGTGCCAGCAGCTTTACAGCGGGGGGGTACAATGAGCAGTTCTTC. This codes for CASSFTAGGYNEQFF. Filled out from reference TRBV9 and TRBJ2-1, the complete variable domain reads DSGVTQTPKHLITATGQRVTLRCSPRSGDLSVYWYQQSLDQGLQFLIQYYNGEERAKGNILERFSAQQFPDLHSELNLSSLELGDSALYFCASSFTAGGYNEQFFGPGTRLTVL.